These 8 T cell receptor beta chains were all obtained from the same sample, sequenced in a study of control samples from healthy donors and cancer patients. Sequencing was performed with immunoSEQ multiplex PCR; in TCRdb, only in-frame clones are kept and a portion is missing. The sample lists approximately 90,000 clones, roughly 80% occurring once. The sequenced sample consisted of PBMCs. All receptors come from a man aged 65 to 85 with lung cancer.

This clone came up a few times. The J gene is TRBJ2-3, the V gene TRBV3-1 (or the pseudogene TRBV3-2); 9 bases align to TRBD1. After removal of 1 base from V and 2 bases from J, the junction contained 1 base not matched to a gene. Germline CDR1 reads LGHDT; CDR2 reads YNNKEL (reference sequence). The CDR3 consists of 15 residues. CDR3 loop: CASSQGTGATDTQYF. CDR3 nucleotide sequence: TGTGCCAGCAGCCAAGGGACAGGGGCCACAGATACGCAGTATTTT.

The J gene is TRBJ2-7, the V gene TRBV30; possible D gene TRBD2, 6 bases. The CDR3 spans 12 residues. V gave up 4 bases and J gave up 7 bases, with 14 bases separating them. The germline gives CDR1 GTSNPN, CDR2 SVGIG (reference sequence). In DNA, the CDR3 is TGTGCCTGGAACGCGGGGATTCGGGAGCAGTACTTC. This encodes CAWNAGIREQYF.

V gene TRBV11-2 combines with J gene TRBJ2-1; D is undetermined. Germline-derived CDR1 and CDR2 are SGHAT and FQNNGV. The CDR3 contains 12 residues. Deletions cut 5 bases from V and 6 bases from J, with 8 bases between. DNA for the CDR3: TGTGCCAGCAGCCGTAGTCGCAATGAGCAGTTCTTC. Translation gives CASSRSRNEQFF.

This chain joins TRBV18 and TRBJ2-3, with 7 bases matching TRBD1. V lost 3 bases to trimming and J lost 2 bases; unmatched junction nucleotides: 11. Germline-derived CDR1 and CDR2 are KGHSH and LQKENI. The CDR3 runs 17 residues. The CDR3 region is CASSPSGQVTYTDTQYF. The CDR3 DNA sequence: TGTGCCAGCTCACCTTCTGGACAGGTCACCTACACAGATACGCAGTATTTT.

CDR3 sequence (DNA): TGTGCCAGCAGATTACAGGGAAGCGAAAAACTGTTTTTT. Amino acid sequence: CASRLQGSEKLFF. The V call is TRBV27, the J call TRBJ1-4, with D tentatively TRBD1 (6 bases). CDR1 is MNHEY and CDR2 is SMNVEV in the germline V gene (reference sequence). Trimming took 6 bases from V and 8 from J, leaving 13 bases between them. The CDR3 extends over 13 amino acids.

V is TRBV5-1 and J is TRBJ1-2; 9 positions match TRBD1. This CDR3 is built from 14 residues. The germline gives CDR1 SGHRS, CDR2 YFSETQ. The V segment lost 0 bases and the J segment 6 bases; nucleotides outside the gene matches: 3. CDR3 nucleotides: TGCGCCAGCAGCTTGGGACAGGGGGACAATGGCTACACCTTC. It encodes CASSLGQGDNGYTF. The whole variable domain, filled in from reference TRBV5-1 and TRBJ1-2, reads KAGVTQTPRYLIKTRGQQVTLSCSPISGHRSVSWYQQTPGQGLQFLFEYFSETQRNKGNFPGRFSGRQFSNSRSEMNVSTLELGDSALYLCASSLGQGDNGYTFGSGTRLTVV.

The V gene is TRBV27, the J gene TRBJ2-7; 7 positions agree with TRBD1. V shed 4 bases, J shed 0 bases, and the junction held 9 bases outside the gene matches. The CDR3 has 16 amino acids. The V gene's germline CDR1 is MNHEY and CDR2 SMNVEV (reference sequence). The CDR3 nucleotides are TGTGCCAGCAGTTGGCGACAGGGTGGGACCTCCTACGAGCAGTACTTC. It yields the protein CASSWRQGGTSYEQYF.

Regarding this clone: The junction departs from germline at one end; a sequencing error may be responsible. The chain combines TRBV30 with TRBJ2-5; the D is unclear. The CDR3 has 10 amino acids. Germline lookup yields CDR1 GTSNPN and CDR2 SVGIG (reference sequence). Here the CDR3 DNA reads TGTGCCTACGGCGCGGTATCCCTGCACTTC. Translating it yields CAYGAVSLHF.